This T cell receptor (beta chain) was documented in a study of identical twins. Study results and caveats: Where out-of-frame alpha sequences were twin-shared, they showed excess low generation probability. Sharing of beta out-of-frame sequences by twins showed a weaker excess.

The V gene lost 6 bases and the J gene lost 3 bases, with 16 bases spanning the gap. Germline V lookup: CDR1 SGHTA, CDR2 FQGNSA. CDR3 length: 15 amino acids. This clonotype was detected only a few times. The antigen remains undetermined. Unique molecular identifiers were in the cDNA, with template-switch universal primer binding. TCRdb independently ran MiXCR on the 5' RACE reads; one entry per CDR3 protein. The sample holds roughly 1.6 million distinct CDR3 sequences, less than 40% seen once. Donors uniformly comprised healthy Caucasians. The sequencing sample was made of cord blood. The source of this sequence is a newborn girl in good health. The chain couples TRBV7-2 to TRBJ2-3, with TRBD1 as a possible D gene (6 bases). The CDR3 DNA is TGTGCCAGCAGGCGTTCAGGGGCTAGAACAGATACGCAGTATTTT. Residues: CASRRSGARTDTQYF.